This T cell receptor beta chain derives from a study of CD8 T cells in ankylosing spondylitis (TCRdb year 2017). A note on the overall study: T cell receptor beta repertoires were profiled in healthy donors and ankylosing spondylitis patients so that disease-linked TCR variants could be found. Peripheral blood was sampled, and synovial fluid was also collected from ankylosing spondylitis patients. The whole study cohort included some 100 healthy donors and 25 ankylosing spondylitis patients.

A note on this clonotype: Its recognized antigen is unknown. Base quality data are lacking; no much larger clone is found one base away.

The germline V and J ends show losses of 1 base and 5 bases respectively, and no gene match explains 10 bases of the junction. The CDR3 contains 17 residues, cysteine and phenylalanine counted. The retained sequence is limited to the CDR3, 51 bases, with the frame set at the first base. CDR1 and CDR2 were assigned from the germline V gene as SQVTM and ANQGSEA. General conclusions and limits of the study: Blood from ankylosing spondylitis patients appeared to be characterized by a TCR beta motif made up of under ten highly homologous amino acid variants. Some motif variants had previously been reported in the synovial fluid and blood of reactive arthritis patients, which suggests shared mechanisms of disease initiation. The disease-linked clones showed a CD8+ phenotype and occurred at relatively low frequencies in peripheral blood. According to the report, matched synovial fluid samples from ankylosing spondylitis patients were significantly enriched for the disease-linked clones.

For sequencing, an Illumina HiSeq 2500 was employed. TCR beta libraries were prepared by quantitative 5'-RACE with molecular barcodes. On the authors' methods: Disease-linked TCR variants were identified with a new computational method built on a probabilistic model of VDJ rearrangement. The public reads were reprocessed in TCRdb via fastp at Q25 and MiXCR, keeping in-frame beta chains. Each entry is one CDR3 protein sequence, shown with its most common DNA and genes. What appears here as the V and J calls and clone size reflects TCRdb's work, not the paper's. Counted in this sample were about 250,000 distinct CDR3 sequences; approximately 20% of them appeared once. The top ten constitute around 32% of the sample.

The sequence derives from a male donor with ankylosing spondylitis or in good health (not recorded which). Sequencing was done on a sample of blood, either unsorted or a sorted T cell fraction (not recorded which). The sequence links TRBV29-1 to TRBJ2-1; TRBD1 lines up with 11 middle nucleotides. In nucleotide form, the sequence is TGCAGCGTTGAAGGAGGGGACAGGGGGAATGGCGACAATGAGCAGTTCTTC. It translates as CSVEGGDRGNGDNEQFF.